The T cell receptor beta chain described here comes from a study of cytomegalovirus exposure and HLA in healthy donors. The protocol was immunoSEQ multiplex PCR, while the TCRdb copy is restricted to in-frame clones and leaves out a portion. The repertoire holds 120,000 to 150,000 clones, with approximately 84% as singletons. This CDR3 is built from 16 residues. V trimming: 1 base; J trimming: 3 bases; junction bases outside the gene matches: 6. The germline gives CDR1 SGHNT, CDR2 YYREEE (reference sequence). V and J are TRBV5-4 and TRBJ2-5; 10 bases are a match to TRBD2. The material sequenced was PBMCs. This clonotype originated in a woman aged 25-40 years in good health and CMV-seronegative. CDR3 sequence reads: CASSLSVAGGKETQYF. The CDR3 nucleotides read TGTGCCAGCAGCTTGTCGGTAGCGGGGGGAAAAGAGACCCAGTACTTC.